The clone carrying this T cell receptor (beta chain) was observed a handful of times. Its antigen is unknown. Since all of the isolated RNA was reverse transcribed, expressed TCRB transcripts were what got sequenced. Only in-frame clones appear in the TCRdb table, and some are missing; sequencing was by immunoSEQ multiplex PCR. This table holds 900,000 or so clones, roughly 15% found once. The data stem from a study of beta chain features in type 1 diabetes. General study results and limits: Within the patient group, naive, central memory and Treg TCRB repertoires appeared more similar to each other than within healthy donors.

The source is a young woman in good health. The sample comprised naive CD4+ T cells from blood.

The CDR3 loop is CASSLRDRPSYEQYF. CDR3 nucleotides: TGTGCCAGCTCACTACGAGACAGGCCTTCCTACGAGCAGTACTTC. The chain combines TRBV18 with TRBJ2-7; possible D gene TRBD1, 6 bases. Deletions cut 4 bases from V and 1 base from J, with 14 bases between. Germline V gives CDR1 KGHSH, CDR2 LQKENI. The CDR3 length is 15 residues.